A single sample is the source of the 19 T cell receptor beta chains below, sequenced in a study of shared clonotypes between healthy human individuals. Some clones are missing from TCRdb's copy, which holds only in-frame ones; the method was immunoSEQ multiplex PCR. The top ten clones hold about 1.8% of a sample with about 670,000 clones, about 78% of them seen once. Sequencing used memory CD4+ T cells sorted from blood. This sample's subset: CD45RA-negative fraction. The source is a woman aged 25-40 years in good health.

This chain joins TRBV9 and TRBJ2-3; perhaps D is TRBD1 or TRBD2 (5 bases each). V was clipped by 0 bases and J by 0 bases, with 11 bases between them. CDR3 length: 16 residues. CDR1 and CDR2 from the germline V gene are SGDLS and YYNGEE. The DNA for the CDR3 is TGTGCCAGCAGCGTAGTGGGGACCGGGAGCACAGATACGCAGTATTTT. This gives the protein CASSVVGTGSTDTQYF.

The genes are TRBV7-3 and TRBJ1-1, with 9 bases fitting TRBD1. V dropped 6 bases and J dropped 4; count of bases not matched to a gene: 6. This CDR3 is 14 amino acids long. Germline values: CDR1 SGHTA, CDR2 FQGTGA. The CDR3 sequence is CASSLQGATTEAFF. CDR3 nucleotides: TGTGCCAGCAGTTTACAGGGGGCGACCACTGAAGCTTTCTTT.

V usage is TRBV5-1 and J usage is TRBJ2-2; no clear D gene. Germline V gene lookup returns CDR1 SGHRS and CDR2 YFSETQ. This CDR3 is 13 amino acids long. Trimming cost V 2 bases and J 5 bases, with 7 bases left between them. CDR3 sequence (DNA): TGCGCCAGCAGCTTTTCCCCGACCGGGGAGCTGTTTTTT. This encodes CASSFSPTGELFF.

The chain links TRBV6-5 to TRBJ2-7, with TRBD1 matching 8 bases. The germline CDR1 and CDR2 sequences are MNHEY and SVGAGI. This CDR3 has 14 amino acids. Germline trimming cut 5 bases from V and 2 bases from J; bases unmatched to any gene: 5. The CDR3 loop reads CASSVQGGPYEQYF. CDR3 DNA: TGTGCCAGCAGTGTACAGGGGGGTCCCTACGAGCAGTACTTC.

The chain employs TRBV28 and TRBJ2-7, with a tentative D call TRBD1 (6 bases). V lost 1 base, J lost 0 bases, and 10 bases lay in between. Germline CDR1 MDHEN, CDR2 SYDVKM. This CDR3 spans 15 amino acids. CDR3 coding DNA: TGTGCCAGCAGTTTATTCCCAGGGGACTCCTACGAGCAGTACTTC. It codes for CASSLFPGDSYEQYF.

The chain couples TRBV10-3 to TRBJ2-7; maybe TRBD2 (5 bases). The germline CDR1 and CDR2 sequences are ENHRY and SYGVKD. Trimming removed 4 bases from V and 5 bases from J, with 6 bases in between. CDR3 size: 11 residues. The CDR3 region has the DNA TGTGCCATCAGTGTGGAGGACGAGCAGTACTTC. Amino acids: CAISVEDEQYF.

This clone was observed many times. This chain links TRBV4-1 with TRBJ1-6, with D uncertain. This CDR3 is 14 amino acids long. V was pared by 1 base and J by 14 bases, with 15 bases between. The germline V gene encodes CDR1 MGHRA and CDR2 YSYEKL. Written as DNA, the CDR3 is TGCGCCAGCAGCCAAGCCCCATCTCCTCCCACCCTCCACTTT. Translation gives CASSQAPSPPTLHF.

V is TRBV7-6 and J is TRBJ2-2; no definite D call. V lost 2 bases to trimming and J lost 5 bases, with 15 bases between them. The CDR3 contains 16 residues. The germline V gene has CDR1 SGHVS and CDR2 FNYEAQ. CDR3 DNA sequence: TGTGCCAGCAGCTTATCTGGCGGCCCTGGGACCGGGGAGCTGTTTTTT. It specifies CASSLSGGPGTGELFF.

A few counts support this clone. V usage is TRBV11-2 and J usage is TRBJ2-1; TRBD1 might be the D (5 bases). In germline, CDR1 is SGHAT, CDR2 FQNNGV. The CDR3 runs 15 residues. V was trimmed by 2 bases and J by 5 bases, leaving 13 bases between them. The CDR3 region has the DNA TGTGCCAGCAGCTTAAGGACAACTATCGACAATGAGCAGTTCTTC. Protein: CASSLRTTIDNEQFF.

This chain links TRBV28 with TRBJ1-5; D ambiguous. CDR1 MDHEN and CDR2 SYDVKM come from the germline V gene. Trimming removed 9 bases from V and 4 bases from J, with 13 bases in between. CDR3 length: 13 amino acids. The CDR3 DNA is TGTGCCAGTTTGATGGCCTTAAATCAGCCCCAGCATTTT. It codes for CASLMALNQPQHF.

This clone turned up a few times. The CDR3 sequence is CASSLRTSGSVKNIQYF. The CDR3 DNA follows: TGTGCCAGCAGCCTTCGGACTAGCGGGAGTGTCAAAAACATTCAGTACTTC. The chain has TRBV4-2 and TRBJ2-4, with 13 bases aligning to TRBD2. Looked up from germline, CDR1 is LGHNA and CDR2 is YNFKEQ. This CDR3 spans 17 amino acids. J was trimmed by 3 bases and V by 4 bases; bases with no gene match: 6.

This clone was detected only once. This likely came from a read error, as a far larger clone is one base away. The CDR3 protein is CASSLSNQPQHF. The CDR3 DNA follows: TGTGCCAGCAGCTTATCGAATCAGCCCCAGCATTTT. The chain combines TRBV5-6 with TRBJ1-5; D gene ambiguous. The V gene lost 2 bases and the J gene lost 4 bases, with 4 bases spanning the gap. This CDR3 is 12 amino acids long. Germline CDR1 and CDR2: SGHDT and YYEEEE.

This rearrangement joins TRBV11-1 to TRBJ2-7; 7 bases map to TRBD2. Per germline, CDR1 SGHAT and CDR2 FQDESV (reference sequence). V shed 10 bases, J shed 3 bases, and the junction held 15 bases outside the gene matches. The CDR3 has 15 residues. This CDR3 reads CANEVGGRAVYEQYF. The CDR3 DNA follows: TGTGCCAACGAGGTCGGTGGGAGGGCCGTCTACGAGCAGTACTTC.

J is TRBJ2-7 and V is TRBV6-1, with 11 bases aligning to TRBD2. J gave up 2 bases and V 6 bases, and 6 bases lay outside the gene matches. The germline CDR1 and CDR2 sequences are MNHNS and SASEGT. The CDR3 spans 15 residues. The CDR3 sequence is CASRPTSGSPYEQYF. As DNA, the CDR3 is TGTGCCAGCAGGCCCACTAGCGGGAGTCCCTACGAGCAGTACTTC.

This clone occurred once. This rearrangement joins TRBV7-8 to TRBJ2-4, with 16 bases that match TRBD2. V shed 1 base, J shed 6 bases, and the junction held 9 bases outside the gene matches. Germline V gene sequence: CDR1 SGHVS, CDR2 FQNEAQ. This CDR3 is 19 amino acids long. CDR3: CASSLGRGLAGGPGNIQYF. Here the CDR3 DNA reads TGTGCCAGCAGCTTAGGCCGGGGACTAGCGGGAGGGCCGGGAAACATTCAGTACTTC.

This clone showed up just once. The chain carries TRBV9 and TRBJ1-3; D is undetermined. In germline, CDR1 is SGDLS, CDR2 YYNGEE. This CDR3 has 16 amino acids. V was trimmed by 4 bases and J by 4 bases, leaving 18 bases between them. The CDR3 loop reads CASSSREGFVGNTIYF. In DNA form, the CDR3 reads TGTGCCAGCAGCTCCCGGGAGGGCTTTGTAGGAAACACCATATATTTT.

There are many counts of this clone. The chain uses TRBV29-1 and TRBJ2-1, with 8 bases matching TRBD1. CDR1 and CDR2 (germline): SQVTM, ANQGSEA. V was clipped by 6 bases and J by 6 bases; unmatched bases: 10. The CDR3 consists of 14 residues. The CDR3 DNA is TGCAGCGTCTCAGGGGGCCTGGTTATCAATGAGCAGTTCTTC. Translated: CSVSGGLVINEQFF.

J is TRBJ1-2 and V is TRBV4-1, with D possibly being TRBD1 (6 bases). Germline values: CDR1 MGHRA, CDR2 YSYEKL. Trimming removed 4 bases from V and 4 bases from J, with 22 bases in between. CDR3 length equals 17 residues. The CDR3 nucleotides are TGCGCCAGCAGCCCGCGTTGGGGGGCCACAAATATCTATGGCTACACCTTC. Translation gives CASSPRWGATNIYGYTF.

J is TRBJ2-2 and V is TRBV29-1, with D maybe TRBD2 (5 bases). Trimming cost V 6 bases and J 0 bases, with 8 bases left between them. The CDR3 totals 13 residues. Germline lookup yields CDR1 SQVTM and CDR2 ANQGSEA. The CDR3 here is CSVWRANTGELFF. DNA for the CDR3: TGCAGCGTCTGGCGGGCGAACACCGGGGAGCTGTTTTTT.